Presented here are 2 T cell receptor beta chains from one specimen sequenced in a study of CD8+ T cells in alopecia areata. Extracted RNA was reverse transcribed, and the resulting cDNA served as sequencing template. TCRdb's table, derived via immunoSEQ multiplex PCR, lists solely in-frame clones and lacks some. The sample includes 95,000 to 110,000 clones, roughly 84% seen only once; the top ten take over 20%. As to treatment: oral pan-JAK inhibitor, 5-10 mg twice daily. Sample: CD8+ T cells sorted from blood, taken at week 24, from a patient treated with tofacitinib. The receptor source for this set is a human donor with alopecia areata.

The chain uses TRBV13 and TRBJ2-2, with TRBD2 matching 10 bases. The CDR3 spans 17 residues. CDR1 is PRHDT and CDR2 is FYEKMQ in the germline V gene (reference sequence). J was trimmed by 3 bases and V by 1 base; bases with no gene match: 5. CDR3 sequence: CASSLVPLAGDTGELFF. CDR3 DNA: TGTGCCAGCAGCTTAGTCCCCCTAGCGGGAGACACCGGGGAGCTGTTTTTT. Complete variable domain (other parts from reference TRBV13 and TRBJ2-2): AAGVIQSPRHLIKEKRETATLKCYPIPRHDTVYWYQQGPGQDPQFLISFYEKMQSDKGSIPDRFSAQQFSDYHSELNMSSLELGDSALYFCASSLVPLAGDTGELFFGEGSRLTVL.

The rearrangement links TRBV21-1 to TRBJ2-7; the listed D gene, TRBD2, was not tested against the DNA. TRBV21-1 is an annotated pseudogene. This CDR3 is built from 16 residues. CDR3 region: CASSKGGVDWTYEQYF. The CDR3, as DNA: TGTGCCAGCAGCAAAGGCGGGGTTGACTGGACCTACGAGCAGTACTTC.